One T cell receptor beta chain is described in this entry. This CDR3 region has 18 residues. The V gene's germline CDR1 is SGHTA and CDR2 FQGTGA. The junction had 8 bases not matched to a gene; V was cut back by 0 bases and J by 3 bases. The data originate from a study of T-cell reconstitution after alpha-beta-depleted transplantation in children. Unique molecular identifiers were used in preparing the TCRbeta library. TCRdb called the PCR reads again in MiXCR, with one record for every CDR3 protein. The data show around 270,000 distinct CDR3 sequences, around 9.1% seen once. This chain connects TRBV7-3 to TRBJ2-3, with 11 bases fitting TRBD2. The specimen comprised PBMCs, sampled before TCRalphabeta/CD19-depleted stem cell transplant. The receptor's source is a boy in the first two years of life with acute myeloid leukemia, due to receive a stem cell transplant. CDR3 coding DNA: TGTGCCAGCAGCTTAACTAGCGGGGGGGTAAGGGGGACAGATACGCAGTATTTT. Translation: CASSLTSGGVRGTDTQYF.